This T cell receptor beta chain is from a study of beta chain features in type 1 diabetes. V gave up 4 bases and J gave up 7 bases; unmatched junction bases: 11. Germline V gene sequence: CDR1 MNHEY, CDR2 SMNVEV (reference sequence). This CDR3 is built from 17 residues. The investigators reverse transcribed all of the isolated RNA, so they sequenced expressed TCRB transcripts. TCRdb's copy holds only in-frame clones and misses some; the assay was immunoSEQ multiplex PCR. The repertoire has hundreds of thousands of clones, approximately 30% of them found once; the top ten carry 0.05% to 0.065%. CD4+ naive, central memory, regulatory and stem cell-like memory subsets were isolated by sorting on CD45RO/CCR7/CD25/CD127/CD95/CD27. Points from the study as a whole: Type 1 diabetes patients had fewer VDJ junction insertions and more deletions. Overrepresentation of cells with high TCR expression could result from cDNA sequencing.

There are a few counts of this clone. Its target is unknown. This clonotype originated in a man younger than 35 in good health. The sample was naive CD4+ T cells from blood. The chain has TRBV27 and TRBJ2-1; 12 positions agree with TRBD2. CDR3 coding DNA: TGTGCCAGCAGTTCCATTATCACTAGCGGGAGGAGGAATGAGCAGTTCTTC. Protein product: CASSSIITSGRRNEQFF.